Each of the 16 T cell receptor beta chains below was sequenced from the same sample in a study of blood T cell repertoires in COVID-19. Assay: immunoSEQ multiplex PCR; the TCRdb copy retains only in-frame clones and omits some. The sample has 200,000 or so clones; roughly four fifths are singletons. Sequencing used peripheral blood. The receptors come from a woman between 35 and 50 years old with acute or convalescent COVID-19.

The chain uses TRBV28 and TRBJ2-1; 11 nucleotides line up with TRBD2. The germline V gene has CDR1 MDHEN and CDR2 SYDVKM. The CDR3 is made up of 14 amino acids. The J segment lost 2 bases and the V segment lost 11 bases, leaving 5 bases of the junction unmatched. CDR3 nucleotides: TGTGCCTCCCAGACTAGCGGGACCTACAATGAGCAGTTCTTC. Residues: CASQTSGTYNEQFF. The variable domain in full, completed from reference TRBV28 and TRBJ2-1, reads DVKVTQSSRYLVKRTGEKVFLECVQDMDHENMFWYRQDPGLGLRLIYFSYDVKMKEKGDIPEGYSVSREKKERFSLILESASTNQTSMYLCASQTSGTYNEQFFGPGTRLTVL.

This clone was counted only a few times. The V and J genes are TRBV27 and TRBJ2-5; D unresolved. Germline CDR1 MNHEY, CDR2 SMNVEV (reference sequence). This CDR3 contains 14 residues. V lost 4 bases, J lost 5 bases, and 14 bases lay in between. DNA for the CDR3: TGTGCCAGCAGTTATACCCATCTGGAGGAGACCCAGTACTTC. Translation: CASSYTHLEETQYF.

The chain combines TRBV30 with TRBJ2-1; no firm D call. Germline CDR1 is GTSNPN and CDR2 is SVGIG (reference sequence). Trimming cost V 3 bases and J 8 bases, with 8 bases left between them. The CDR3 runs 11 residues. CDR3 sequence: CAWSAPYEQFF. For the CDR3, the DNA is TGTGCCTGGAGCGCGCCCTATGAGCAGTTCTTC.

The gene calls are TRBV5-1 and TRBJ2-3; TRBD2 aligns across 8 bases. V trimming: 7 bases; J trimming: 1 base; junction bases outside the gene matches: 5. In germline, CDR1 is SGHRS, CDR2 YFSETQ. The CDR3 runs 14 residues. The CDR3 is CASERGGGTDTQYF. The CDR3 DNA reads as TGCGCCAGCGAACGGGGGGGTGGCACAGATACGCAGTATTTT.

The chain employs TRBV6-5 and TRBJ2-1; D may be TRBD2 (5 bases). The CDR3 sequence is 16 residues long. CDR1 is MNHEY, CDR2 SVGAGI, per germline. V dropped 0 bases and J dropped 5 bases, with 14 bases sitting between them. CDR3 protein: CASSYSIGVRHNEQFF. CDR3 DNA: TGTGCCAGCAGTTACTCTATCGGGGTGCGACACAATGAGCAGTTCTTC.

This chain links TRBV27 with TRBJ2-2, with D maybe TRBD1 (6 bases). The CDR3 has 15 residues. Germline CDR1 MNHEY, CDR2 SMNVEV (reference sequence). V shed 5 bases and J shed 0 bases, with 10 bases lying between them. The DNA for the CDR3 is TGTGCCAGCAGTACGGCAGGGGCGAACACCGGGGAGCTGTTTTTT. It yields the protein CASSTAGANTGELFF.

The genes are TRBV25-1 and TRBJ2-5; D possibly corresponds to TRBD1 (5 bases). This CDR3 has 15 residues. Per the germline V gene, CDR1 is MGHDK and CDR2 is SYGVNS. Trimming took 6 bases from V and 1 from J, leaving 15 bases between them. CDR3 sequence: CASSALQGPQETQYF. The CDR3 DNA reads as TGTGCCAGCAGCGCGCTTCAGGGTCCCCAAGAGACCCAGTACTTC.

This chain joins TRBV19 and TRBJ1-1, with D perhaps TRBD1 (6 bases). Trimming left V 4 bases short and J 0 bases short, with 15 bases between. The CDR3 length is 16 residues. Germline V gene data show CDR1 as LNHDA and CDR2 as SQIVND (reference sequence). CDR3 amino acids: CASSRGGGRMNTEAFF. The CDR3 DNA follows: TGTGCCAGTAGTAGGGGCGGGGGCAGAATGAACACTGAAGCTTTCTTT. Full variable domain (outside the CDR3, taken from reference TRBV19 and TRBJ1-1): DGGITQSPKYLFRKEGQNVTLSCEQNLNHDAMYWYRQDPGQGLRLIYYSQIVNDFQKGDIAEGYSVSREKKESFPLTVTSAQKNPTAFYLCASSRGGGRMNTEAFFGQGTRLTVV.

The count of this clone is one. The CDR3 protein is CSVDGLSGDEQYF. Here the CDR3 DNA reads TGCAGCGTCGACGGCCTCAGCGGGGACGAGCAGTACTTC. The chain combines TRBV29-1 with TRBJ2-7, with 7 bases aligning to TRBD2. The CDR3 is 13 amino acids. CDR1 and CDR2 from the germline V gene are SQVTM and ANQGSEA. The V gene end was trimmed by 6 bases and the J gene end by 5 bases; junction bases not matched to a gene: 10.

J is TRBJ2-1 and V is TRBV5-4, with no clear D. Germline loops: CDR1 SGHNT, CDR2 YYREEE (reference sequence). This CDR3 spans 15 amino acids. Trimming left V 2 bases short and J 8 bases short, with 17 bases between. The CDR3 loop reads CASSLAPLTADEQFF. The CDR3 DNA sequence: TGTGCCAGCAGCTTAGCCCCTCTGACGGCGGATGAGCAGTTCTTC.

The V call is TRBV2, the J call TRBJ2-7, with D hard to call. The CDR3 sequence is 12 residues long. Germline CDR1 and CDR2: SNHLY and FYNNEI. Trimming took 6 bases from V and 2 from J, leaving 8 bases between them. CDR3 protein: CASREPPYEQYF. The CDR3 DNA reads as TGTGCCAGCAGGGAGCCCCCCTACGAGCAGTACTTC.

The chain uses TRBV5-8 and TRBJ2-7; D is undetermined. Germline V lookup: CDR1 SGHTS, CDR2 YDEGEE. The CDR3 is 13 residues long. The V and J ends lost 1 base and 2 bases respectively, with 7 bases between them. In DNA, the CDR3 is TGTGCCAGCAGCTTGTTAGAGGCCTACGAGCAGTACTTC. Encoded protein: CASSLLEAYEQYF.

This chain connects TRBV7-9 to TRBJ1-1, with D uncertain. The CDR3 contains 12 residues. V lost 3 bases and J lost 5, with 7 bases in between. The V gene's germline CDR1 is SEHNR and CDR2 FQNEAQ (reference sequence). The CDR3 loop is CASSFPGTEAFF. The DNA for the CDR3 is TGTGCCAGCAGCTTTCCGGGTACTGAAGCTTTCTTT.

The V gene is TRBV4-1, the J gene TRBJ2-2; D might be TRBD2 (5 bases). The CDR3 is 16 amino acids. Per germline, CDR1 MGHRA and CDR2 YSYEKL. Trimming pared 3 bases from V and 2 bases from J, leaving 13 bases between. The CDR3 here is CASSQRTLRNTGELFF. The CDR3 bases are TGCGCCAGCAGCCAGCGGACTCTTAGAAACACCGGGGAGCTGTTTTTT.

The genes are TRBV27 and TRBJ1-1; D perhaps matches TRBD1 (5 bases). This CDR3 contains 13 residues. V was cut by 6 bases and J by 12 bases, with 20 bases left in between. Per the germline V gene, CDR1 is MNHEY and CDR2 is SMNVEV (reference sequence). CDR3 DNA sequence: TGTGCCAGCAGGGCCCTGGGGCCAAGTTGGACTTTCTTT. Translating gives CASRALGPSWTFF.

V is TRBV4-1 and J is TRBJ2-7, with D uncertain. The CDR3 totals 13 residues. CDR1 is MGHRA, CDR2 YSYEKL, per germline. Trimming left V 3 bases short and J 6 bases short, with 12 bases between. Here the CDR3 reads CASSQVNSGEQYF. In DNA, the CDR3 is TGCGCCAGCAGCCAGGTGAATAGTGGCGAGCAGTACTTC.